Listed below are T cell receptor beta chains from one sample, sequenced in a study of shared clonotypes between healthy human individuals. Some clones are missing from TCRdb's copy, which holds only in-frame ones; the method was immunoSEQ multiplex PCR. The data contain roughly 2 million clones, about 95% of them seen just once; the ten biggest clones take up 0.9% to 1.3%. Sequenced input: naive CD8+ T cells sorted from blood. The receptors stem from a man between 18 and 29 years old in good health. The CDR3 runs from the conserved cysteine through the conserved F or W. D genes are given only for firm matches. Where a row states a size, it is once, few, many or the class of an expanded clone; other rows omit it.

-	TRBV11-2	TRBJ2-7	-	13	TGTGCCAGCAGCTTAGGTGGTCTCTACGAGCAGTACTTC	CASSLGGLYEQYF
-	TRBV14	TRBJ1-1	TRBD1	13	TGTGCCAGCAGCCTATACAGGGGTACTGAAGCTTTCTTT	CASSLYRGTEAFF
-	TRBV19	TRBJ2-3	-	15	TGTGCCAGTAGTCCCACTAGTTCCTTCACAGATACGCAGTATTTT	CASSPTSSFTDTQYF
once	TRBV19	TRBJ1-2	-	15	TGTGCCAGTAGTATAGCGGCAGGGGACGGATATGGCTACACCTTC	CASSIAAGDGYGYTF
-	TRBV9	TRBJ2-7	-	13	TGTGCCAGCAGCCCCCCCTTGAGAAACGAGCAGTACTTC	CASSPPLRNEQYF
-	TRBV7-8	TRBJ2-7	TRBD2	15	TGTGCCAGCAGCTTATTGGCTAGCGGGAAGGACGAGCAGTACTTC	CASSLLASGKDEQYF
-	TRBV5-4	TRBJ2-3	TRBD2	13	TGTGCCAGCAGCTACATAGCGGGAGATACGCAGTATTTT	CASSYIAGDTQYF
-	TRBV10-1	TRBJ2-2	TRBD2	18	TGCGCCAGCAGTGAGAGGCTAGCGGGAGTAATAGGCACCGGGGAGCTGTTTTTT	CASSERLAGVIGTGELFF
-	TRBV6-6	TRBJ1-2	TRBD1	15	TGTGCCAGCAGTTTCCTGACAGGGGGAACCTATGGCTACACCTTC	CASSFLTGGTYGYTF
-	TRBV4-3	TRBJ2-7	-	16	TGCGCCAGCAGCCAAGATGAGACGGCGGGGCCCTACGAGCAGTACTTC	CASSQDETAGPYEQYF
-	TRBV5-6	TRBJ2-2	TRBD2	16	TGTGCCAGCAGCCAAGGACTAGCGGGACTGGCCGGGGAGCTGTTTTTT	CASSQGLAGLAGELFF
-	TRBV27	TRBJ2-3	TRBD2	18	TGTGCCAGCAGTTTAATCCCCATACTAGCGGGGAACACAGATACGCAGTATTTT	CASSLIPILAGNTDTQYF
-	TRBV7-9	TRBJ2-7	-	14	TGTGCCAGCAGCTTAGCAGGAGGTATGGTGGAGCAGTACTTC	CASSLAGGMVEQYF
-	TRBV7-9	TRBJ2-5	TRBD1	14	TGTGCCAGCAGTCCAGGACAGGGCTGGCAGACCCAGTACTTC	CASSPGQGWQTQYF
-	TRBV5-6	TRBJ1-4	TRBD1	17	TGTGCCAGCAGCTTGGCCACTGGGACAGGACTTAATGAAAAACTGTTTTTT	CASSLATGTGLNEKLFF
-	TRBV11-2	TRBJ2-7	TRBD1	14	TGTGCCAGCAGCTTAACCGAGGGGGCCGGGGAGCAGTACTTC	CASSLTEGAGEQYF
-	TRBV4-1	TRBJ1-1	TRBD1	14	TGCGCCAGCAGCCTTTCGACAGGGGCCACTGAAGCTTTCTTT	CASSLSTGATEAFF
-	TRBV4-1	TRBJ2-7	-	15	TGCGCCAGCAGCCAAGAGGAAGAGAGCTCCTACGAGCAGTACTTC	CASSQEEESSYEQYF
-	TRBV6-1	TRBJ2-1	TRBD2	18	TGTGCCAGCAGTGAAGACCCCTCACTAGCGGGGGGTCGGAATGAGCAGTTCTTC	CASSEDPSLAGGRNEQFF
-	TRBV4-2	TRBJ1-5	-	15	TGTGCCAGCAGCCAAGCAACAGGAGCCTATCAGCCCCAGCATTTT	CASSQATGAYQPQHF
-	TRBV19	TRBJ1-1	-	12	TGTGCCAGTAGTATGGAAGGCACTGAAGCTTTCTTT	CASSMEGTEAFF
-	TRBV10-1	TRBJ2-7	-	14	TGCGCCAGCAGCTCAGGCCTACGATTCTACGAGCAGTACTTC	CASSSGLRFYEQYF